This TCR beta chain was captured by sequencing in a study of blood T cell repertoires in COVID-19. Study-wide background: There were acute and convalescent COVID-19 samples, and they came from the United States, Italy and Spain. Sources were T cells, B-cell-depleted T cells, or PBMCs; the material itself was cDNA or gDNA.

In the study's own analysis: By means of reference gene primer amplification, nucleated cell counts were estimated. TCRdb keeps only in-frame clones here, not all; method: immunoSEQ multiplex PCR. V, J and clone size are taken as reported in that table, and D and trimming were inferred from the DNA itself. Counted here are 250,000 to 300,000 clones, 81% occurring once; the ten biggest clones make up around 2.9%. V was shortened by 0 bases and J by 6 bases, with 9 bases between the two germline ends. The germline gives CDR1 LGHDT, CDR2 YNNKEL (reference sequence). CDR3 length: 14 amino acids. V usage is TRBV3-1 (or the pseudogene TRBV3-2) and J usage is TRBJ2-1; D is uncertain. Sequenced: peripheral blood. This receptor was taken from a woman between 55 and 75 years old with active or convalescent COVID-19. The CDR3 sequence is CASSQESMVNEQFF. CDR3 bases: TGTGCCAGCAGCCAAGAAAGCATGGTCAATGAGCAGTTCTTC.